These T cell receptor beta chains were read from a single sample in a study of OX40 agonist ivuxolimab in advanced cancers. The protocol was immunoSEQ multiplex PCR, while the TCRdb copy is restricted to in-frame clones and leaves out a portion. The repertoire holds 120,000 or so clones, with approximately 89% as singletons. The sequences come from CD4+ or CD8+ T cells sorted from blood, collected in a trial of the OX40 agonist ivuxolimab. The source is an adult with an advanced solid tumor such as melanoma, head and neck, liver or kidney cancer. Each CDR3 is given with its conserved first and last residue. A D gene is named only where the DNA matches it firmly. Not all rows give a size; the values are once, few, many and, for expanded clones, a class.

TGTGCCAGCAGCCAAGATAGGAGCACAGATACGCAGTATTTT	CASSQDRSTDTQYF	.	TRBV4-2	.	TRBJ2-3
TGTGCCAGCAACGGAGACGGGAATCAGCCCCAGCATTTT	CASNGDGNQPQHF	.	TRBV2	few	TRBJ1-5
TGTGCCAGCAGCTTTAGGGACAGGGGCGACGAGCAGTACTTC	CASSFRDRGDEQYF	TRBD1	TRBV7-9	once	TRBJ2-7
TGTGCCAGCAGTAGAAAGAGCGGGGGGGCGTCCTACAATGAGCAGTTCTTC	CASSRKSGGASYNEQFF	TRBD2	TRBV6-4	.	TRBJ2-1
TGCGCCAGCAGCCAAGAAAGAGGCTACGACTACACCTTC	CASSQERGYDYTF	.	TRBV4-1	.	TRBJ1-2
TGTGCCAGTAGAATTCTCGGGACAGCTCAAGAGACCCAGTACTTC	CASRILGTAQETQYF	TRBD1	TRBV19	once	TRBJ2-5
TGTGCCAGTAGTATCGGCCCCGTCTATGGCTACACCTTC	CASSIGPVYGYTF	.	TRBV19	.	TRBJ1-2
TGTGCCAGCAGCCGGGGACAGTCGCAAGCCGACACCGGGGAGCTGTTTTTT	CASSRGQSQADTGELFF	TRBD1	TRBV5-4	.	TRBJ2-2
TGTGCTAGTGGTTTGGCACCTAGCGAGGGGGATACGCAGTATTTT	CASGLAPSEGDTQYF	.	TRBV12-5	.	TRBJ2-3
TGCGCCAGCAGCCAAGTGTTAGGGAGCAATCAGCCCCAGCATTTT	CASSQVLGSNQPQHF	.	TRBV4-3	.	TRBJ1-5
TGTGCCAGCAGCAGGGGTCAGGTTATGTATGAGCAGTTCTTC	CASSRGQVMYEQFF	.	TRBV5-6	once	TRBJ2-1
TGCGCCAGCAGCCAAGTTCCGACAGGGAATCAGCCCCAGCATTTT	CASSQVPTGNQPQHF	TRBD1	TRBV4-1	.	TRBJ1-5
TGTGCCAGCAGCTCCAGCGGGGGCACAGATACGCAGTATTTT	CASSSSGGTDTQYF	TRBD2	TRBV7-2	.	TRBJ2-3
TGTGCCAGCAGTGAACTGATCCGGGACAGGGGCACAGATACGCAGTATTTT	CASSELIRDRGTDTQYF	TRBD1	TRBV6-1	.	TRBJ2-3
TGCGCCAGCAGCTTGGATGGGAGAGATACGCAGTATTTT	CASSLDGRDTQYF	.	TRBV5-1	.	TRBJ2-3
TGTGCCTGGAAGTGGGGCTTTCAATCAGATACGCAGTATTTT	CAWKWGFQSDTQYF	.	TRBV30	.	TRBJ2-3
TGTGCCAGCAGCTTAGCCGCCGGAAATTCACCCCTCCACTTT	CASSLAAGNSPLHF	.	TRBV7-2	.	TRBJ1-6
TGTGCCAGCAGCTTAACAGGGTCCCTAGGCAATCAGCCCCAGCATTTT	CASSLTGSLGNQPQHF	.	TRBV5-8	once	TRBJ1-5
TGTGCCAGTAGAGACTCCGGGACAGGGTATCGCAATGAGCAGTTCTTC	CASRDSGTGYRNEQFF	TRBD1	TRBV19	once	TRBJ2-1
TGTGCCAGCAGTAACGGTGGCGAGCAGTACTTC	CASSNGGEQYF	.	TRBV6-5	.	TRBJ2-7
TGTGCCAGCAGAACCCTGACTAGCGGGTATGGGAATACGCAGTATTTT	CASRTLTSGYGNTQYF	TRBD2	TRBV27	.	TRBJ2-3
TGTGCCTGGAGTGTAGGGGACGAGCAGTACTTC	CAWSVGDEQYF	.	TRBV30	.	TRBJ2-7
TGTGCCAGCAGTCAGAAGGGGGAGTATCAGCCCCAGCATTTT	CASSQKGEYQPQHF	.	TRBV2	once	TRBJ1-5
TGTGCCAGCAGCGGGGGGGTAGAGACAAAGCAGTACTTC	CASSGGVETKQYF	.	TRBV9	once	TRBJ2-7
TGTGCCTGGAGTGTAAACTTCTGGCAGGGCAGGGAAAAACTGTTTTTT	CAWSVNFWQGREKLFF	.	TRBV30	.	TRBJ1-4
TGTGCCAGCTCACCGAAACAAACCAACCAAGAGACCCAGTACTTC	CASSPKQTNQETQYF	.	TRBV18	.	TRBJ2-5
TGTGCCAGCAGCTTATACCAGGGGGCCACAGATACGCAGTATTTT	CASSLYQGATDTQYF	TRBD1	TRBV5-6	few	TRBJ2-3
TGTGCCACCAGCAGCAAGGGGTCAGATAGCAATCAGCCCCAGCATTTT	CATSSKGSDSNQPQHF	.	TRBV15	.	TRBJ1-5
TGCGCCAGCAGCCCTAAACAGGGGGGAATTTCCTACGAGCAGTACTTC	CASSPKQGGISYEQYF	TRBD1	TRBV5-1	.	TRBJ2-7
TGTGCCAGGAGGGGGACTAACTATGGCTACACCTTC	CARRGTNYGYTF	.	TRBV27	.	TRBJ1-2
TGTGCCAGCAGCTTGGGCAGGGTAGACACTGAAGCTTTCTTT	CASSLGRVDTEAFF	.	TRBV5-8	.	TRBJ1-1
TGTGCCAGCAGTCCCTACGAGGGCAGCCAGCCCCAGCATTTT	CASSPYEGSQPQHF	.	TRBV27	.	TRBJ1-5
TGTGCCAGCAGTTTGGGGGGGGAGCCCCAGCATTTT	CASSLGGEPQHF	.	TRBV28	.	TRBJ1-5
TGTGCCAGCCTTCAAAGCGGGGCCCAATACAATGAGCAGTTCTTC	CASLQSGAQYNEQFF	TRBD2	TRBV6-6	.	TRBJ2-1
TGTGCCTGGGCAGGAGGGGACGGTCAGCCCCAGCATTTT	CAWAGGDGQPQHF	.	TRBV30	.	TRBJ1-5
TGCGCCAGCAGCTTGCTCGTTTCTAGCGGGATTCGGTCCTACGAGCAGTACTTC	CASSLLVSSGIRSYEQYF	TRBD2	TRBV5-1	once	TRBJ2-7
TGCGCCAGCAGCTTAGACAGGGTGGACTCCTACGAGCAGTACTTC	CASSLDRVDSYEQYF	TRBD1	TRBV5-1	.	TRBJ2-7
TGTGCCAGCAAGGGACAGGGATTTGACTATGGCTACACCTTC	CASKGQGFDYGYTF	TRBD1	TRBV6-1	.	TRBJ1-2
TGCAGTGCCTCGGGGGGGACCTTGTACTTC	CSASGGTLYF	TRBD2	TRBV20-1	.	TRBJ2-5
TGTGCCAGCAGCCGACGACTAGCGGGAGATACCGGGGAGCTGTTTTTT	CASSRRLAGDTGELFF	TRBD2	TRBV14	.	TRBJ2-2
TGTGCCAGCACCTTAAACAGGGAAGGGTATGGCTACACCTTC	CASTLNREGYGYTF	.	TRBV6-1	.	TRBJ1-2
TGTGCCTGGAGTGTACGATGGGACAGGGGTCGAGCTTTCTTT	CAWSVRWDRGRAFF	TRBD1	TRBV30	once	TRBJ1-1
TGCAGCGTTGTACCCGGGTCTCAAGAGACCCAGTACTTC	CSVVPGSQETQYF	.	TRBV29-1	.	TRBJ2-5
TGTGCCAGCAGATGGGGACAGGGGGCTAACTATGGCTACACCTTC	CASRWGQGANYGYTF	TRBD1	TRBV27	.	TRBJ1-2
TGCGCCAGCAGCCAAGATTGGAGCTCCTACGAGCAGTACTTC	CASSQDWSSYEQYF	.	TRBV4-3	.	TRBJ2-7
TGTGCCAGCGGACGGGGATCCCCCACAGATACGCAGTATTTT	CASGRGSPTDTQYF	.	TRBV2	.	TRBJ2-3
TGTGCCAGCAGCGTAGTAAGCATAGGAACAGATACGCAGTATTTT	CASSVVSIGTDTQYF	.	TRBV9	once	TRBJ2-3
TGTGCCAGCAGCTCCGGGACTTTATATCAGCCCCAGCATTTT	CASSSGTLYQPQHF	.	TRBV28	.	TRBJ1-5
TGTGCCAGCAGCGTAGATAGGGCCTACGGTGGCTACACCTTC	CASSVDRAYGGYTF	.	TRBV9	.	TRBJ1-2
TGTGCCAGCAGCTTGGGACAGGAGGAGACCCAGTACTTC	CASSLGQEETQYF	.	TRBV5-4	.	TRBJ2-5
TGTGCCACCAGCCAGGTCCGCTATGGCTACACCTTC	CATSQVRYGYTF	.	TRBV15	.	TRBJ1-2